This T cell receptor beta chain was observed in a study of vaccination and CD4 T cells after COVID-19. Study context: Convalescents were six males and four females, two of them Hispanic. Post-vaccine sampling followed dose two by a median approximately 74 days (range 14 to 241).

The treatment is: approximately nine-day PBMC culture with coronavirus spike peptide pools or control peptides (ViraFEST assay). Antigen-specific T cell expansion with peptide pools preceded TCR sequencing in the ViraFEST approach. Sequenced with the Oncomine TCR Beta short-read assay was DNA taken from cultured CD4+ T cells. TCRdb used MiXCR to reprocess the PCR reads, holding one entry per CDR3 protein. The sample shows around 19,000 distinct CDR3 sequences, about 56% of them seen only once. The ends lost 4 bases at V and 10 bases at J; junction bases unmatched: 9. The length of the CDR3 is 15 residues. Germline CDR1 reads SGHRS; CDR2 reads YFSETQ. Worth noting for this clonotype: What it binds is not known.

This clonotype was sampled from a human donor who had recovered from COVID-19. Material for sequencing was CD4+ T cells from blood, cultured in vitro. The rearrangement links TRBV5-1 to TRBJ1-6, with 9 bases that match TRBD1. The CDR3 loop reads CASSRWTGENSPLHF. CDR3 coding DNA: TGCGCCAGCAGCCGGTGGACAGGGGAAAACTCACCCCTCCACTTT.